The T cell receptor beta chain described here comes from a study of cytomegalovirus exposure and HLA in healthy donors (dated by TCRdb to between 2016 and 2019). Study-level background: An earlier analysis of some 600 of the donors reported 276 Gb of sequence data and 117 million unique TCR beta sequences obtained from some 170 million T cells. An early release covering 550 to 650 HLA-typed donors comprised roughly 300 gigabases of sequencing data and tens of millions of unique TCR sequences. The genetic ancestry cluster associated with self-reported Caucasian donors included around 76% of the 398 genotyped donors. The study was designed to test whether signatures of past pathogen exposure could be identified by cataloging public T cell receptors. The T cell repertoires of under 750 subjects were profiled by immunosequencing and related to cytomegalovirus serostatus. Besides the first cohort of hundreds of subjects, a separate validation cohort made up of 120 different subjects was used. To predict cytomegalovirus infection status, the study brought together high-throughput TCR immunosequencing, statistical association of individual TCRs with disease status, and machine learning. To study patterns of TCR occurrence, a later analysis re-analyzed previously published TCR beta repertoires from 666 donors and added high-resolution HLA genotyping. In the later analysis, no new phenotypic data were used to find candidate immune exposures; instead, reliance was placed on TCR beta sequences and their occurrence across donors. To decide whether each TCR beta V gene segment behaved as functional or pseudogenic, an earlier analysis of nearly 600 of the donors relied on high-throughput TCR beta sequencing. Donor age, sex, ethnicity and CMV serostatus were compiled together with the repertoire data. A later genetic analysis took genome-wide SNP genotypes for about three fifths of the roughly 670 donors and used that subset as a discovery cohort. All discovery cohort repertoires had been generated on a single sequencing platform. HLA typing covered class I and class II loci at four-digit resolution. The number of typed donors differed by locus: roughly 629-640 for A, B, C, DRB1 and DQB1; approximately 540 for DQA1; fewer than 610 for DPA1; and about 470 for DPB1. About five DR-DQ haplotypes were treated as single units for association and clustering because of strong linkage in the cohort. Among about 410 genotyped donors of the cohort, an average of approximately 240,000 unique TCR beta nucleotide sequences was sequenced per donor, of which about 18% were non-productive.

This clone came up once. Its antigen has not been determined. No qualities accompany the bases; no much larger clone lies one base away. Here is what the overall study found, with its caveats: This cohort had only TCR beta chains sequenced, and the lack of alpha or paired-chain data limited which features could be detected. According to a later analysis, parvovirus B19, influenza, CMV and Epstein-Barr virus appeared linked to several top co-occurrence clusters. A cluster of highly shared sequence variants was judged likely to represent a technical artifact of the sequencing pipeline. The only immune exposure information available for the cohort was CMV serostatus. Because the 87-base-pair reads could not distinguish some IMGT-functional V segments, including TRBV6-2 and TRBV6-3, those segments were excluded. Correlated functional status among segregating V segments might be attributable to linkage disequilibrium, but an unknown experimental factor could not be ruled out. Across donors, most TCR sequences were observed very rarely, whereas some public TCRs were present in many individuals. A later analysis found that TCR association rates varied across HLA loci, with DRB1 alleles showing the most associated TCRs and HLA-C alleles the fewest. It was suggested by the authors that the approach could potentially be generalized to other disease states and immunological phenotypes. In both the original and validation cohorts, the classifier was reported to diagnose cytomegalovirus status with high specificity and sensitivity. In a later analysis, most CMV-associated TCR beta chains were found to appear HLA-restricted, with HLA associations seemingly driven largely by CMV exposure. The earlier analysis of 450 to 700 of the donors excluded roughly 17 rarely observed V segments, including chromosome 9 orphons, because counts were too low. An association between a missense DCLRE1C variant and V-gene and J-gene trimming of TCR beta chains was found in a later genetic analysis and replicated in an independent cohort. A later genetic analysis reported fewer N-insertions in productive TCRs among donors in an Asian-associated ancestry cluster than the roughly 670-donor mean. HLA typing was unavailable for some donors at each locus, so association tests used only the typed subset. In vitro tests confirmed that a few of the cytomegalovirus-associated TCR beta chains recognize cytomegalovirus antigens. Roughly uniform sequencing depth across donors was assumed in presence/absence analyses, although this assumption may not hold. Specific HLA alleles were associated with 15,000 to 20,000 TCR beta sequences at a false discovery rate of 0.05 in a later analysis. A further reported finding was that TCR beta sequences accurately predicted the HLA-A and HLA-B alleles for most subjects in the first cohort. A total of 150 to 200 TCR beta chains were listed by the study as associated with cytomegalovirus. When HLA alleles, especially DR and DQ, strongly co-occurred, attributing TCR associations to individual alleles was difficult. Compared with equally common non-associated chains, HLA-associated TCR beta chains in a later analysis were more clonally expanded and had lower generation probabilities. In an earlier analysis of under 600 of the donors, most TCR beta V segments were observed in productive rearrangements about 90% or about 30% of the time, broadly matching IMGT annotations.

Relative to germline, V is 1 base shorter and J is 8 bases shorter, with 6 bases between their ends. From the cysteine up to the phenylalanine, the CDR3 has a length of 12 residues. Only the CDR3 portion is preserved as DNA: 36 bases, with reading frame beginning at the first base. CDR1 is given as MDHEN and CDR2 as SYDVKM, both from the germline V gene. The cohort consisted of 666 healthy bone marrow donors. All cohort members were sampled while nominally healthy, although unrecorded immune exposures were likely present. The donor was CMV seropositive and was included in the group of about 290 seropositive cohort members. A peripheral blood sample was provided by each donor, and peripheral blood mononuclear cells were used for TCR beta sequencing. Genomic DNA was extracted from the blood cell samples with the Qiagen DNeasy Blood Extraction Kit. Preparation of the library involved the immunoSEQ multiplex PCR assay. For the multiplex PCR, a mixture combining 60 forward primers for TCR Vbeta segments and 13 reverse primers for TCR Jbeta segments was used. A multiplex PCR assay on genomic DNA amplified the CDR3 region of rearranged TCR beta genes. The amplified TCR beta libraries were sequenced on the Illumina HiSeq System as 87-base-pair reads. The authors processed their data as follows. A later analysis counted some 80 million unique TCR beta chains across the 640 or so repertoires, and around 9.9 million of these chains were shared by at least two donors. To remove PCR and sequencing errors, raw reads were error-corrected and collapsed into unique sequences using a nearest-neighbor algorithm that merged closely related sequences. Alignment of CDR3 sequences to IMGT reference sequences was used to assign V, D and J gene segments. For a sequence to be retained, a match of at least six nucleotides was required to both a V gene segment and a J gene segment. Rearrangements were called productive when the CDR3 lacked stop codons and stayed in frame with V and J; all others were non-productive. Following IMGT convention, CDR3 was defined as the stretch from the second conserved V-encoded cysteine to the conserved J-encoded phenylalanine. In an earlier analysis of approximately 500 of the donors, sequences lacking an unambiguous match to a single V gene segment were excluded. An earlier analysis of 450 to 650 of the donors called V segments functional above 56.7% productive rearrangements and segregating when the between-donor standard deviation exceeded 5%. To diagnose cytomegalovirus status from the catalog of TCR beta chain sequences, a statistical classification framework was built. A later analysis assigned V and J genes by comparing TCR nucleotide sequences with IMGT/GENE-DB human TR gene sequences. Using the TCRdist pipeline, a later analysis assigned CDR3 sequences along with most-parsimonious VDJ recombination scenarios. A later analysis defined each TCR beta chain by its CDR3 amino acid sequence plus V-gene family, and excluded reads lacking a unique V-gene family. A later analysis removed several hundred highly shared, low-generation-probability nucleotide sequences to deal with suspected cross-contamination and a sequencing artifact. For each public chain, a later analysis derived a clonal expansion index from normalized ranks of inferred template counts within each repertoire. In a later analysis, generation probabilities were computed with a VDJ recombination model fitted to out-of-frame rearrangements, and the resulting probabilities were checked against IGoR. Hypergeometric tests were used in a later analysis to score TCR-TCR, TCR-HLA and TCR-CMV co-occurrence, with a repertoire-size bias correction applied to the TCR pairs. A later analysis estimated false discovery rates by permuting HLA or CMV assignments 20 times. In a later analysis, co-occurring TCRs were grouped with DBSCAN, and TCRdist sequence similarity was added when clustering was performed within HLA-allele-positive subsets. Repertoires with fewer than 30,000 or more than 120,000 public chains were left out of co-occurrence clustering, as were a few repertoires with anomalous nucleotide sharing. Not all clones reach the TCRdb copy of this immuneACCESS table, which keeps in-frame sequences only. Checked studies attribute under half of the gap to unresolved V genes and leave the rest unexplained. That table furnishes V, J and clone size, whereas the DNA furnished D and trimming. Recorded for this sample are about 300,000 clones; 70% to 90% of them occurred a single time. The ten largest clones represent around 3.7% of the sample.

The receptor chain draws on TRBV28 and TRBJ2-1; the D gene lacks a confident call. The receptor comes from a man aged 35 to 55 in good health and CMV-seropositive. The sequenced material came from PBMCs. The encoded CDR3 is CASSLSVDEQFF. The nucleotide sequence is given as TGTGCCAGCAGTTTATCTGTAGATGAGCAGTTCTTC. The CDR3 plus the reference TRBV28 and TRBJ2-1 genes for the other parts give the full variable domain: DVKVTQSSRYLVKRTGEKVFLECVQDMDHENMFWYRQDPGLGLRLIYFSYDVKMKEKGDIPEGYSVSREKKERFSLILESASTNQTSMYLCASSLSVDEQFFGPGTRLTVL.